The clone carrying this T cell receptor beta chain has a handful of counts. This entry comes from a study of Ad26.COV2.S vaccination and SARS-CoV-2 variants. Treatment specified: around 19 received Ad26.COV2.S at low or high dose, single or two shots; 5 received placebo; per-sample allocation not given. Sampling happened 63 days after the first vaccine or placebo injection. This Boston cohort included adults aged 18-55 years. This table comes from immunoSEQ multiplex PCR, and its TCRdb copy is limited to in-frame clones, with some not included. The sample holds under 600,000 clones, roughly 87% seen once. This receptor was identified in a person between 18 and 60 years old who received the Ad26.COV2.S COVID-19 vaccine or a placebo. The sequencing used peripheral blood, collected in a trial of Ad26.COV2.S vaccine versus placebo.

The CDR3 loop is CAATGQGSLEAFF. In DNA form, the CDR3 reads TGTGCCGCAACCGGACAGGGCAGCCTTGAAGCTTTCTTT. The chain joins TRBV30 to TRBJ1-1; 8 bases line up with TRBD1. Germline CDR1 GTSNPN, CDR2 SVGIG (reference sequence). V shed 8 bases and J 7 bases; nucleotides not matched to a gene: 12. CDR3 size: 13 residues.